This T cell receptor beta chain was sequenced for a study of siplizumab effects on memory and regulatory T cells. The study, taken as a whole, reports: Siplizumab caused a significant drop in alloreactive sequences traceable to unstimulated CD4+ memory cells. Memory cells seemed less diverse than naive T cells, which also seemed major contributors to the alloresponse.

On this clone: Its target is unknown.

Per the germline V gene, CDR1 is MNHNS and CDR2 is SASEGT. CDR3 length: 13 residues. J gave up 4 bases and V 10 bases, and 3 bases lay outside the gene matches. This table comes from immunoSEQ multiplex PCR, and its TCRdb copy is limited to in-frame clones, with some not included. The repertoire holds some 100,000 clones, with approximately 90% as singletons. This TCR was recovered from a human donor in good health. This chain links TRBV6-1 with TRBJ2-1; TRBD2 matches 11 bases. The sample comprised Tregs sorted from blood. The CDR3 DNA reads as TGTGCCACTACTAGCGGGGGTTACAATGAGCAGTTCTTC. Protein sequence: CATTSGGYNEQFF.